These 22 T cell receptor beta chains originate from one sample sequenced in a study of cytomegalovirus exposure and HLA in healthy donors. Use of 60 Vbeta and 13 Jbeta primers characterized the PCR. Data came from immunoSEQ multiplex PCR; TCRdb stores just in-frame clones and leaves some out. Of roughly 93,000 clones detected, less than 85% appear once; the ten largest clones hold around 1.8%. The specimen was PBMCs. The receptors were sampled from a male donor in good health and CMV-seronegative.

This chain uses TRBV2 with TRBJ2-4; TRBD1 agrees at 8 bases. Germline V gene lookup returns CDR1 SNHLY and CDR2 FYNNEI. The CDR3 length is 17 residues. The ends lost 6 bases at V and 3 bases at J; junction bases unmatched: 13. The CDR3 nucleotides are TGTGCCAGCAGGGCTCCGGGACAGGTTCGGGGCAAAAACATTCAGTACTTC. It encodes CASRAPGQVRGKNIQYF. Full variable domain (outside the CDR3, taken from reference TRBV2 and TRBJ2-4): EPEVTQTPSHQVTQMGQEVILRCVPISNHLYFYWYRQILGQKVEFLVSFYNNEISEKSEIFDDQFSVERPDGSNFTLKIRSTKLEDSAMYFCASRAPGQVRGKNIQYFGAGTRLSVL.

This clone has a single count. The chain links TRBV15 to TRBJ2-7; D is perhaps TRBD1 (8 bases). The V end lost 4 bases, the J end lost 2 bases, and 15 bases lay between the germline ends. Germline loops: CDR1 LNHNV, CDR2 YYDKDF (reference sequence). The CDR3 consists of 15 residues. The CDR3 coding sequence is TGTGCCACCAGCACACAGGGGGGGGAAGCCTACGAGCAGTACTTC. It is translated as CATSTQGGEAYEQYF.

Here the CDR3 DNA reads TGTGCCAGTAGTATAAGGGCACAGGGCGGACAGCCCCAGCATTTT. This encodes CASSIRAQGGQPQHF. The rearrangement uses TRBV19 and TRBJ1-5; TRBD1 is a possible D gene (6 bases). CDR1 and CDR2 from the germline V gene are LNHDA and SQIVND (reference sequence). The CDR3 loop spans 15 amino acids. Trimming cost V 2 bases and J 7 bases, with 15 bases left between them.

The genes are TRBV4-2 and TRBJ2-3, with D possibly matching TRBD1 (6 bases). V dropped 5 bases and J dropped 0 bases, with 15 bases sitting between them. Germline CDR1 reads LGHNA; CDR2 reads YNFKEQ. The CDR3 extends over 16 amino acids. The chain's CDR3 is CASSYRADASTDTQYF. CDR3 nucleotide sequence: TGTGCCAGCAGCTACAGGGCCGATGCTAGCACAGATACGCAGTATTTT.

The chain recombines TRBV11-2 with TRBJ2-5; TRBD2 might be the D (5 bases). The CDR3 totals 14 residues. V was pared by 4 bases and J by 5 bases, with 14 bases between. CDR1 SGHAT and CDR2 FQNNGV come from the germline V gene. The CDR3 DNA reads TGTGCCAGCAGCTCCACGGGATTAGGGGAGACCCAGTACTTC. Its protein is CASSSTGLGETQYF.

CDR3 in DNA: TGTGCCAGCAGTGACCAGGGACTAGCGGGTTCATGGGGCGAGCAGTACTTC. Protein: CASSDQGLAGSWGEQYF. V usage is TRBV6-1 and J usage is TRBJ2-7, with 12 bases identical to TRBD2. With V trimmed by 3 bases and J by 6 bases, 12 bases remained unmatched. Per germline, CDR1 MNHNS and CDR2 SASEGT. The CDR3 loop spans 17 amino acids.

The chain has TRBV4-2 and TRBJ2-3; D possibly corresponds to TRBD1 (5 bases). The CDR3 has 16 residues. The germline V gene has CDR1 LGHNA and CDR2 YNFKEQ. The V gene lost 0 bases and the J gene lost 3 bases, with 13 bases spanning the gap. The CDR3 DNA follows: TGTGCCAGCAGCCAAGATAAGGGCCAGGGAACAGATACGCAGTATTTT. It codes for CASSQDKGQGTDTQYF.

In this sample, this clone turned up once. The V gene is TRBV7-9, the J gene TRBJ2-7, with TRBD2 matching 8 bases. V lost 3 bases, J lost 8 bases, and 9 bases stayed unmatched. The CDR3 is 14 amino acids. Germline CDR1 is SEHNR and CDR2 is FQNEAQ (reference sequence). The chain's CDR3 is CASSFGTSGRQQYF. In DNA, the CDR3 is TGTGCCAGCAGCTTCGGGACTAGTGGTCGTCAGCAGTACTTC.

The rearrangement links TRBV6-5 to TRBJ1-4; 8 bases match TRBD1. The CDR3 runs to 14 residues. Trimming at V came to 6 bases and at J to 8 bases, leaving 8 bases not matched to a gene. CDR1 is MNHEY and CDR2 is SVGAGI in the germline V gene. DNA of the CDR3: TGTGCCAGCAGCACGGACAGGGACGAAGAAAAACTGTTTTTT. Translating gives CASSTDRDEEKLFF.

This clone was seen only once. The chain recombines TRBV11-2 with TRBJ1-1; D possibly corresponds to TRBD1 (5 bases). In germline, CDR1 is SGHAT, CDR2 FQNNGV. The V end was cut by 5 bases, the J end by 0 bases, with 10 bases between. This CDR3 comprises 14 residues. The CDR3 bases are TGTGCCAGCAGCCCCACAGGCATGAACACTGAAGCTTTCTTT. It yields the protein CASSPTGMNTEAFF.

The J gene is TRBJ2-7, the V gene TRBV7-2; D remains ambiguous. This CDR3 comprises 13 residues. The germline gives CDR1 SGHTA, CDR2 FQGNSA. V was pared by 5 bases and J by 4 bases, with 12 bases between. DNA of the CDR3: TGTGCCAGCAGCAGCACAGCAGAATACGAGCAGTACTTC. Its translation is CASSSTAEYEQYF.

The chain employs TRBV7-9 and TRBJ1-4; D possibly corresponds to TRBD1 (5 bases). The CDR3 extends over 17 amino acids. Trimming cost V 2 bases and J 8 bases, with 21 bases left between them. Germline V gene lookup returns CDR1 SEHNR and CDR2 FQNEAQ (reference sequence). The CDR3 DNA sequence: TGTGCCAGCAGCTTACCTAGGACACGGTCCGGCGCGGAAAAACTGTTTTTT. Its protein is CASSLPRTRSGAEKLFF.

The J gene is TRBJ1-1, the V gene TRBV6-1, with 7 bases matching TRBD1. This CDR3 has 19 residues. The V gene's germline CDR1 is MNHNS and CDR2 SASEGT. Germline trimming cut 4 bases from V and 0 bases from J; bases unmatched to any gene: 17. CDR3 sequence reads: CASSGGERGGWGVNTEAFF. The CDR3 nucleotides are TGTGCCAGCAGTGGGGGGGAGAGAGGGGGCTGGGGGGTGAACACTGAAGCTTTCTTT.

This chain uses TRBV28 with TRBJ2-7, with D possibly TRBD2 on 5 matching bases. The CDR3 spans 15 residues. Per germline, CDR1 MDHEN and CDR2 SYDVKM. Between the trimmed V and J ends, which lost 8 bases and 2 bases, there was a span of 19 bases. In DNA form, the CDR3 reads TGTGCCAGCCAATGGTCCAGCGGTCAAACCTACGAGCAGTACTTC. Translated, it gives CASQWSSGQTYEQYF.

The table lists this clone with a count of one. CDR3 coding DNA: TGTGCCAGCAGTGTATTCACAGGGTTCGGCAATGAGCAGTTCTTC. Its protein product is CASSVFTGFGNEQFF. V gene TRBV2 combines with J gene TRBJ2-1; D might be TRBD1 (6 bases). CDR1 and CDR2 (germline): SNHLY, FYNNEI. This CDR3 region has 15 residues. Trimming removed 4 bases from V and 6 bases from J, with 16 bases in between.

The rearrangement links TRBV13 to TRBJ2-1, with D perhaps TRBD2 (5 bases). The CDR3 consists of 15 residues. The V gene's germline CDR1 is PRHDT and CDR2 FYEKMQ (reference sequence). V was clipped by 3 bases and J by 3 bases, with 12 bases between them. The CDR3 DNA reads TGTGCCAGCAGCTTTATTGGAGGTAACTACAATGAGCAGTTCTTC. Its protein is CASSFIGGNYNEQFF.

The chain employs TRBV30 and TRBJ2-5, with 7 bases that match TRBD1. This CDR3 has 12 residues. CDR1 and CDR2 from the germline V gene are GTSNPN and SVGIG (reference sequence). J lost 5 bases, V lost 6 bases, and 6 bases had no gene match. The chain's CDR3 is CACGTEEETQYF. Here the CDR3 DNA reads TGTGCCTGTGGGACAGAGGAGGAGACCCAGTACTTC.

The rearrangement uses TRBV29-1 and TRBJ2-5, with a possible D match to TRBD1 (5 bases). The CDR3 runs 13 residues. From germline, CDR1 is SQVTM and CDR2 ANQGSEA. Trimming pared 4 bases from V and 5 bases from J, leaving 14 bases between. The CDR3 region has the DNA TGCAGCGTTGTAACCCTGACAGTGGAGACCCAGTACTTC. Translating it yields CSVVTLTVETQYF.

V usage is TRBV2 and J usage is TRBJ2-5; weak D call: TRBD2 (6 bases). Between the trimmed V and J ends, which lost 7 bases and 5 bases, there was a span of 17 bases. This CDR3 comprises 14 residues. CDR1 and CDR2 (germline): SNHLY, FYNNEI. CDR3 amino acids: CASTNRGFEETQYF. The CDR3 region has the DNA TGTGCCAGCACCAATCGGGGGTTCGAGGAGACCCAGTACTTC. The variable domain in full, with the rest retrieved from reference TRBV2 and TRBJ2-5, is EPEVTQTPSHQVTQMGQEVILRCVPISNHLYFYWYRQILGQKVEFLVSFYNNEISEKSEIFDDQFSVERPDGSNFTLKIRSTKLEDSAMYFCASTNRGFEETQYFGPGTRLLVL.

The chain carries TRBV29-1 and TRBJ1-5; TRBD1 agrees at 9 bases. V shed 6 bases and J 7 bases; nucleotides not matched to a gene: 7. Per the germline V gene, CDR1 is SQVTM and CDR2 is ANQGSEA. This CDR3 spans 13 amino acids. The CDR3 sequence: CSVRQGEDQPQHF. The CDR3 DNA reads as TGCAGCGTCCGACAGGGGGAGGACCAGCCCCAGCATTTT.

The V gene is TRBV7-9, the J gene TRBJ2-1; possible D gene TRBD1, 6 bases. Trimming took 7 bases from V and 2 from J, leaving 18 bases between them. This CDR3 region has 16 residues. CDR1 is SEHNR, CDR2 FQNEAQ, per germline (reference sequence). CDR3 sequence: CASKRELAGAYNEQFF. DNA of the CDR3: TGTGCCAGCAAGAGAGAGCTGGCAGGGGCCTACAATGAGCAGTTCTTC. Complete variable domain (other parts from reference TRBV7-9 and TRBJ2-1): DTGVSQNPRHKITKRGQNVTFRCDPISEHNRLYWYRQTLGQGPEFLTYFQNEAQLEKSRLLSDRFSAERPKGSFSTLEIQRTEQGDSAMYLCASKRELAGAYNEQFFGPGTRLTVL.

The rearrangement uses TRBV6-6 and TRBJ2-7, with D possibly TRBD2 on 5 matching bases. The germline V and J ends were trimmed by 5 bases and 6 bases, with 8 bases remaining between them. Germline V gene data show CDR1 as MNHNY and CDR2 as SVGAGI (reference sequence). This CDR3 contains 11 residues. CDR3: CASSAGSEQYF. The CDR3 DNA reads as TGTGCCAGCAGTGCGGGTTCCGAGCAGTACTTC.